What follows are 27 T cell receptor beta chains derived from one specimen sequenced in a study of vaccination and CD4 T cells after COVID-19 (dated by TCRdb to 2021 to 2024). The antigens for these receptors are not known. The library was obtained by PCR. The listed sequencing device is Illumina iSeq 100. At the Johns Hopkins FTIC core, DNA from the cultured CD4+ T cells underwent TCR sequencing with the Oncomine TCR Beta short-read assay. Using fastp trimming at Q25 and MiXCR clonotype assembly, TCRdb reanalyzed the public sequencing data and kept in-frame beta chains. Under each unique CDR3 protein, matching rows form one entry showing the most common genes and DNA. A total of some 20,000 distinct CDR3 sequences appear in this sample, over 25% of them only once. About 15% of the sample rests with the top ten. The treatment or condition label on this specimen signifies: roughly 11-day PBMC culture with coronavirus spike peptide pools or control peptides (ViraFEST assay).

The source material was cultured CD4+ T cells from blood. The receptor source for this set is a human donor with COVID-19.

The chain carries TRBV7-2 and TRBJ1-4; D may be TRBD1 (6 bases). Germline V gene data show CDR1 as SGHTA and CDR2 as FQGNSA. The CDR3 is 16 residues long. Trimming removed 5 bases from V and 4 bases from J, with 17 bases in between. The CDR3 nucleotides read TGTGCCAGCAGCGTTAATCCCCCACAGGGTAATGAAAAACTGTTTTTT. It specifies CASSVNPPQGNEKLFF.

A few counts support this clonotype. The chain recombines TRBV6-1 with TRBJ2-5; D is uncertain. With 1 base removed from V and 6 bases from J, the gap between germline ends came to 9 bases. The CDR3 runs 13 residues. Germline CDR1 and CDR2: MNHNS and SASEGT. The CDR3 sequence is CASSEVPGQTQYF. The CDR3 DNA is TGTGCCAGCAGTGAAGTTCCGGGCCAGACCCAGTACTTC.

This clonotype appeared a few times. The CDR3 spells CASSLVGGDTEAFF. The DNA of the CDR3 is TGTGCCAGCAGCTTAGTCGGCGGGGACACTGAAGCTTTCTTT. This sequence joins TRBV7-6 and TRBJ1-1; D call uncertain. The V end lost 1 base, the J end lost 3 bases, and 9 bases lay between the germline ends. The CDR3 length is 14 residues. CDR1 and CDR2 from the germline V gene are SGHVS and FNYEAQ.

The V gene is TRBV20-1, the J gene TRBJ2-5, with 11 bases that match TRBD2. V dropped 3 bases and J dropped 2; count of bases not matched to a gene: 8. The CDR3 is 16 amino acids. Germline CDR1 and CDR2: DFQATT and SNEGSKA (reference sequence). CDR3 residues: CSASPPTSGTQETQYF. CDR3 nucleotide sequence: TGCAGTGCTAGCCCCCCGACTAGCGGGACGCAAGAGACCCAGTACTTC.

This clonotype has just a few counts. The rearrangement uses TRBV24-1 and TRBJ1-6; D possibly corresponds to TRBD1 (6 bases). V lost 4 bases and J lost 7, with 28 bases in between. In germline, CDR1 is KGHDR, CDR2 SFDVKD. The CDR3 sequence is 20 residues long. The DNA for the CDR3 is TGTGCCACCAGTGAATCGAAGTGGGGCGGGGGGCAACCTTCCAATTCACCCCTCCACTTT. Translating it yields CATSESKWGGGQPSNSPLHF.

The chain carries TRBV9 and TRBJ2-3; D uncertain. V dropped 1 base and J dropped 5 bases, with 11 bases sitting between them. This CDR3 region has 14 residues. Germline assignment: CDR1 SGDLS and CDR2 YYNGEE. CDR3 protein: CASSVTAWGDTQYF. CDR3 in DNA: TGTGCCAGCAGCGTAACAGCCTGGGGAGATACGCAGTATTTT.

The chain is built from TRBV4-1 and TRBJ2-5, with TRBD1 identical over 7 bases. Per the germline V gene, CDR1 is MGHRA and CDR2 is YSYEKL. Losses at the gene ends were 1 base for V and 2 bases for J; bases not matched to a gene: 7. The CDR3 sequence is 16 residues long. The CDR3 DNA follows: TGCGCCAGCAGCCAAGTGGGGGACAGTGAACAAGAGACCCAGTACTTC. Protein: CASSQVGDSEQETQYF.

As regards this clonotype: The junction departs from the called germline gene at one end, perhaps through a read error. The J gene is TRBJ2-7, the V gene TRBV7-7, with 8 bases lining up with TRBD1. The CDR3 runs 15 residues. The germline gives CDR1 SSHAT, CDR2 FNYEAQ (reference sequence). Written as DNA, the CDR3 is TGTGCTAGCAGCCCCGGACAGGGTGGGCCCTACGAGCAGTACTTC. It codes for CASSPGQGGPYEQYF. The variable domain in full, completed from reference TRBV7-7 and TRBJ2-7, reads GAGVSQSPRYKVTKRGQDVTLRCDPISSHATLYWYQQALGQGPEFLTYFNYEAQPDKSGLPSDRFSAERPEGSISTLTIQRTEQRDSAMYRCASSPGQGGPYEQYFGPGTRLTVT.

In this sample, this clonotype turned up a few times. The chain links TRBV6-1 to TRBJ1-1, with D possibly being TRBD1 (5 bases). Germline CDR1 MNHNS, CDR2 SASEGT. This CDR3 spans 14 amino acids. Deletions cut 2 bases from V and 2 bases from J, with 9 bases between. CDR3 sequence reads: CASSEIRGNTEAFF. The CDR3 DNA reads TGTGCCAGCAGTGAAATACGGGGCAACACTGAAGCTTTCTTT.

V is TRBV20-1 and J is TRBJ2-7; a possible D gene is TRBD2 (5 bases). The V and J ends lost 2 bases and 7 bases respectively, with 12 bases between them. This CDR3 region has 12 residues. CDR1 DFQATT and CDR2 SNEGSKA come from the germline V gene (reference sequence). In nucleotides, the CDR3 is TGCAGTGCTAGACCCGGACTGGGAGAGCAGTACTTC. The encoded protein is CSARPGLGEQYF.

This clonotype was counted between two and nine times. The chain carries TRBV2 and TRBJ2-3; a weak D match, TRBD1 (5 bases). V was pared by 4 bases and J by 0 bases, with 8 bases between. Germline loops: CDR1 SNHLY, CDR2 FYNNEI. CDR3 length equals 14 residues. The CDR3 spells CASSGQRSTDTQYF. CDR3 DNA: TGTGCCAGCAGTGGACAGAGAAGCACAGATACGCAGTATTTT.

The rearrangement uses TRBV28 and TRBJ1-2, with D unclear. V shed 3 bases and J shed 5 bases, with 7 bases lying between them. The V gene's germline CDR1 is MDHEN and CDR2 SYDVKM. This CDR3 comprises 12 residues. The CDR3 DNA sequence: TGTGCCAGCAGTTTCGAGATATATGGCTACACCTTC. This encodes CASSFEIYGYTF.

J is TRBJ2-3 and V is TRBV20-1; either TRBD1 or TRBD2 may supply D (6 bases each). Trimming removed 0 bases at V and 7 bases at J, with 17 bases between. CDR3 size: 15 residues. Germline V lookup: CDR1 DFQATT, CDR2 SNEGSKA (reference sequence). The CDR3 reads CSARDFGGPSHTQYF. For the CDR3, the DNA is TGCAGTGCTAGAGATTTTGGGGGGCCATCGCATACGCAGTATTTT.

The chain links TRBV10-3 to TRBJ2-7, with 9 bases fitting TRBD1. V shed 3 bases and J 0 bases; nucleotides not matched to a gene: 9. Per germline, CDR1 ENHRY and CDR2 SYGVKD. The length of the CDR3 is 17 residues. The CDR3 spells CAISDSSSGQGSYEQYF. In DNA, the CDR3 is TGTGCCATCAGTGATAGTAGTTCGGGACAGGGCTCCTACGAGCAGTACTTC.

The chain carries TRBV7-9 and TRBJ2-7; D possibly corresponds to TRBD2 (6 bases). Per the germline V gene, CDR1 is SEHNR and CDR2 is FQNEAQ (reference sequence). The CDR3 runs 15 residues. Trimming left V 5 bases short and J 6 bases short, with 20 bases between. The CDR3 sequence: CASSPTLAGTSEQYF. The CDR3 coding sequence is TGTGCCAGCAGCCCCACACTAGCAGGGACTTCCGAGCAGTACTTC.

The chain links TRBV19 to TRBJ2-5; 12 bases are a match to TRBD2. Trimming took 3 bases from V and 1 from J; bases not matched to a gene: 9. This CDR3 comprises 18 residues. CDR1 and CDR2 (germline): LNHDA, SQIVND (reference sequence). Written as DNA, the CDR3 is TGTGCCAGTAGTATCGCCGAACTAGCGGGGGGCCGCCAAGAGACCCAGTACTTC. Protein sequence: CASSIAELAGGRQETQYF.

In its sample, this clonotype was seen a few times. The J gene is TRBJ2-2, the V gene TRBV20-1; 7 positions match TRBD2. V gave up 2 bases and J gave up 4 bases; unmatched junction bases: 7. This CDR3 contains 15 residues. Germline-derived CDR1 and CDR2 are DFQATT and SNEGSKA (reference sequence). The CDR3 bases are TGCAGTGCTAGAAGGCGGGGGAGATCCACCGGGGAGCTGTTTTTT. Translation: CSARRRGRSTGELFF.

The gene calls are TRBV4-1 and TRBJ2-2; D is perhaps TRBD1 (5 bases). This CDR3 is 16 amino acids long. Per the germline V gene, CDR1 is MGHRA and CDR2 is YSYEKL. With 6 bases removed from V and 1 base from J, the gap between germline ends came to 15 bases. Here the CDR3 DNA reads TGCGCCAGCAGAGATAAAACCCAGGGGAACACCGGGGAGCTGTTTTTT. Residues: CASRDKTQGNTGELFF.

This clonotype was picked up a small number of times. This chain uses TRBV20-1 with TRBJ2-1; TRBD1 agrees at 7 bases. CDR3 length equals 14 residues. The V and J ends lost 0 bases and 8 bases, in that order; junction bases with no gene match: 7. CDR1 and CDR2 from the germline V gene are DFQATT and SNEGSKA (reference sequence). CDR3 nucleotide sequence: TGCAGTGCTAGAGACCAGACAGGGATCGATGAGCAGTTCTTC. Translating it yields CSARDQTGIDEQFF.

The J gene is TRBJ2-1, the V gene TRBV7-2; maybe TRBD2 (6 bases). CDR3 length: 13 amino acids. CDR1 SGHTA and CDR2 FQGNSA come from the germline V gene. V gave up 4 bases and J gave up 6 bases, with 10 bases separating them. In DNA, the CDR3 is TGTGCCAGCAGCTCGGGACTCTTCAATGAGCAGTTCTTC. Its translation: CASSSGLFNEQFF. The entire variable domain, with the rest obtained from reference TRBV7-2 and TRBJ2-1, is as follows: GAGVSQSPSNKVTEKGKDVELRCDPISGHTALYWYRQSLGQGLEFLIYFQGNSAPDKSGLPSDRFSAERTGGSVSTLTIQRTQQEDSAVYLCASSSGLFNEQFFGPGTRLTVL.

The rearrangement links TRBV20-1 to TRBJ2-5, with a tentative D call TRBD2 (5 bases). The CDR3 runs to 14 residues. Trimming pared 3 bases from V and 5 bases from J, leaving 16 bases between. Germline assignment: CDR1 DFQATT and CDR2 SNEGSKA (reference sequence). DNA of the CDR3: TGCAGTGCTAGGACGACTACGCGACGGGAGACCCAGTACTTC. Its translation is CSARTTTRRETQYF.

This clonotype has just a few counts. This sequence joins TRBV6-1 and TRBJ1-6; D uncertain. Trimming removed 6 bases from V and 10 bases from J, with 10 bases in between. Per germline, CDR1 MNHNS and CDR2 SASEGT. The CDR3 loop spans 12 amino acids. The CDR3 coding sequence is TGTGCCAGCAGGGCTTCCGGGTCACCCCTCCACTTT. Its protein is CASRASGSPLHF.

The chain links TRBV28 to TRBJ2-3; 8 bases are shared with TRBD1. The CDR3 totals 12 residues. The J segment lost 5 bases and the V segment lost 10 bases, leaving 5 bases of the junction unmatched. CDR1 and CDR2 (germline): MDHEN, SYDVKM. The CDR3 bases are TGTGCCACAGGGGGCTGGGGAGATACGCAGTATTTT. It specifies CATGGWGDTQYF.

V is TRBV10-2 and J is TRBJ2-7; D possibly corresponds to TRBD1 (6 bases). Between the trimmed V and J ends, which lost 8 bases and 7 bases, there was a span of 18 bases. Per germline, CDR1 WSHSY and CDR2 SAAADI. This CDR3 has 13 residues. The CDR3 loop reads CASRSQGRGEQYF. The CDR3 nucleotides are TGCGCCAGCCGGTCCCAGGGGAGAGGAGAGCAGTACTTC.

This chain connects TRBV6-1 to TRBJ1-2, with D hard to call. CDR1 MNHNS and CDR2 SASEGT come from the germline V gene. This CDR3 comprises 13 residues. The V and J ends lost 5 bases and 2 bases respectively, with 9 bases between them. DNA for the CDR3: TGTGCCAGCAGTCCGACGGGGAACTATGGCTACACCTTC. Its translation: CASSPTGNYGYTF.

This clonotype was counted between two and nine times. The gene calls are TRBV12-3 or TRBV12-4 and TRBJ2-2; 8 positions match TRBD2. The CDR3 loop spans 17 amino acids. The J segment lost 6 bases and the V segment lost 7 bases, leaving 16 bases of the junction unmatched. This CDR3 is CASTTGGGGPRPGELFF. CDR3 DNA: TGTGCCAGCACCACCGGGGGCGGGGGGCCCCGGCCCGGGGAGCTGTTTTTT.

The rearrangement links TRBV7-2 to TRBJ2-1; D is perhaps TRBD1 (7 bases). This CDR3 spans 15 amino acids. CDR1 and CDR2 (germline): SGHTA, FQGNSA. Trimming took 5 bases from V and 6 from J, leaving 17 bases between them. CDR3 region: CASSPSGGPFNEQFF. The CDR3 DNA follows: TGTGCCAGCAGCCCCTCAGGGGGGCCTTTCAATGAGCAGTTCTTC.